This TCR beta chain was recovered during a study of Graves' ophthalmopathy and Graves' hyperthyroidism. Transcripts of RNA were the source for amplifying TCR beta CDR3 regions. Scientists carried out first-round RT-PCR using HTBI primers and then a second-round multiplex PCR. A single record per CDR3 protein comes from TCRdb applying MiXCR to the multiplex PCR reads. The sample yields more than 1,000,000 distinct CDR3 sequences, roughly 35% seen once. This clonotype was seen at least ten times. Sequenced sample: peripheral blood or thyroid tissue (not recorded which). This TCR was sampled from an adult man with Graves' hyperthyroidism.

For the CDR3, the DNA is TGCGCCAGCAGCCAAGATAGTGGAGAGACCCAGTACTTC. Translated: CASSQDSGETQYF. This chain joins TRBV4-3 and TRBJ2-5, with unresolved D. Germline V gives CDR1 LGHNA, CDR2 YSLEER. This CDR3 contains 13 residues. V lost 0 bases and J lost 4, with 6 bases in between.